These T cell receptor beta chains were read from a single sample in a study of spatial heterogeneity in lung cancer. TCRdb independently ran MiXCR on the 5' RACE reads; one entry per CDR3 protein. The sample has 8,300 or so distinct CDR3 sequences, roughly 4.3% seen once. The sequenced sample was lung tumor tissue, obtained at surgery. The receptors shown here come from a female donor with early-stage non-small cell lung cancer. Each CDR3 is given with its conserved first and last residue. D genes are given only for firm matches. Some rows mark clone size as missing; the rest say once, few, many or name a class of expanded clone.

>NA|TRBV19|TRBJ2-5|medium-sized
TGTGCCAGCTCAACTGCCAGACAAGAGACCCAGTACTTC
CASSTARQETQYF
>NA|TRBV12-3/TRBV12-4|TRBJ1-1|NA
TGTGCCAGCACCCAGCATGGCGGAGAAGCTTTCTTT
CASTQHGGEAFF
>NA|TRBV6-5|TRBJ1-6|few
TGTGCCAGCAGCCTGGGGGCGGATTCACCCCTCCACTTT
CASSLGADSPLHF
>TRBD1|TRBV10-3|TRBJ1-1|many
TGTGCCATCAGCCGACAGGGGGCCACTGAAGCTTTCTTT
CAISRQGATEAFF
>TRBD1|TRBV20-1|TRBJ1-2|NA
TGCAGTGCTAGAGATGCGACAGGGTCTGGCTACACCTTC
CSARDATGSGYTF
>TRBD2|TRBV24-1|TRBJ2-3|many
TGTGCCACCAGTGATTCGACTAGCGACACAGATACGCAGTATTTT
CATSDSTSDTDTQYF
>NA|TRBV5-1|TRBJ1-2|many
TGCGCCAGCAGCACCTACAGGGAGGATGGCTACACCTTC
CASSTYREDGYTF
>TRBD2|TRBV10-1|TRBJ2-7|medium-sized
TGCGCCAGCAGTCAATCAGTAGCGGGAGAAAAGTACGAGCAGTACTTC
CASSQSVAGEKYEQYF
>TRBD1|TRBV11-3|TRBJ2-2|many
TGTGCCAGCAGCCCCGGACAGGGTAACACCGGGGAGCTGTTTTTT
CASSPGQGNTGELFF
>NA|TRBV11-3|TRBJ1-1|many
TGTGCCAGCAGCGAGGGTGGGGGTAGCGACACTGAAGCTTTCTTT
CASSEGGGSDTEAFF
>TRBD2|TRBV12-3/TRBV12-4|TRBJ2-3|many
TGTGCCAGCAGCATTAGGCCTAGCGGAAGCACAGATACGCAGTATTTT
CASSIRPSGSTDTQYF
>NA|TRBV10-3|TRBJ2-1|many
TGTGCCATCAGTGAGTCGACGGCGGGATACAACAATGAGCAGTTCTTC
CAISESTAGYNNEQFF
>NA|TRBV15|TRBJ2-7|many
TGTGCCACCAGCAGAGATGGGAGCGGGCAGTACTTC
CATSRDGSGQYF
>TRBD2|TRBV5-1|TRBJ2-3|many
TGCGCCAGCAGCTTGGTCGCAGCGGGAGGCAGTTTTGATACGCAGTATTTT
CASSLVAAGGSFDTQYF
>TRBD1|TRBV7-3|TRBJ1-1|few
TGTGCCAGCAGCTCTGGGACAGGAATCACTGAAGCTTTCTTT
CASSSGTGITEAFF
>TRBD2|TRBV4-1|TRBJ2-3|many
TGCGCCAGCAGCCAGGGGGCTAGCGGGAGTAGGTCAGATACGCAGTATTTT
CASSQGASGSRSDTQYF
>NA|TRBV5-4|TRBJ2-5|many
TGTGCCAGCAGCTTCCACGGGGTGGAGACCCAGTACTTC
CASSFHGVETQYF
>NA|TRBV5-1|TRBJ2-7|many
TGCGCCAGCAGCTTGGTTCCCTATGCAGGAGGCCCCTACGAGCAGTACTTC
CASSLVPYAGGPYEQYF
>TRBD1|TRBV3-1|TRBJ2-2|medium-sized
TGTGCCAGCAGCCTACCGACAGGGGACACCGGGGAGCTGTTTTTT
CASSLPTGDTGELFF
>TRBD1|TRBV6-5|TRBJ2-5|many
TGTGCCAGCAGTTACTCGAGGACAGGGGAACCTCAAGAGACCCAGTACTTC
CASSYSRTGEPQETQYF
>NA|TRBV7-9|TRBJ1-4|many
TGTGCCAGCAGCGTCAGGGCGTCTAATGAAAAACTGTTTTTT
CASSVRASNEKLFF
>NA|TRBV28|TRBJ2-5|many
TGTGCCGCTGGGGGGGTAAGACAGGAGGACTACTTC
CAAGGVRQEDYF
>NA|TRBV15|TRBJ1-1|many
TGTGCCACCAGCAGGATTGGGAGTGTAGGATTGAACACTGAAGCTTTCTTT
CATSRIGSVGLNTEAFF
>NA|TRBV12-3/TRBV12-4|TRBJ2-7|many
TGTGCCAGCAGTTTAGCGGGAGTAAGCAACGAGCAGTACTTC
CASSLAGVSNEQYF
>TRBD2|TRBV5-1|TRBJ2-2|few
TGCGCCAGCAGCTTACCCTGGATAGCGGGACACACCGGGGAGCTGTTTTTT
CASSLPWIAGHTGELFF
>NA|TRBV6-2/TRBV6-3|TRBJ2-1|medium-sized
TGTGCCAGCAGTTATTTCCAGCCTTTATGGTACAATGAGCAGTTCTTC
CASSYFQPLWYNEQFF
>NA|TRBV10-3|TRBJ1-4|many
TGTGCCACGACCGGGGAGGGGGATGAAAAACTGTTTTTT
CATTGEGDEKLFF
>TRBD1|TRBV5-1|TRBJ2-7|large
TGCGCCAGCAGCTTGGCCGGGGACAGCCCCCTCTACGAGCAGTACTTC
CASSLAGDSPLYEQYF
>TRBD1|TRBV9|TRBJ1-5|many
TGTGCCAGCAGCCGGGGGACAGTTAGCAATCAGCCCCAGCATTTT
CASSRGTVSNQPQHF
>NA|TRBV20-1|TRBJ2-1|many
TGCAGTGCTAGAGGGAGTGGGGTAATGGGGGAGCAGTTCTTC
CSARGSGVMGEQFF
>NA|TRBV5-1|TRBJ2-1|many
TGCGCCAGCAGCTCCGGGCAGCCGGCGGATGAGCAGTTCTTC
CASSSGQPADEQFF
>NA|TRBV7-8|TRBJ1-4|many
TGTGCCAGCAGCTTAGGAACAGGGAGGAAACTGTTTTTT
CASSLGTGRKLFF
>NA|TRBV10-1|TRBJ2-3|few
TGCGCCAGCGGTATGACTACCACAGATACGCAGTATTTT
CASGMTTTDTQYF
>TRBD1|TRBV6-5|TRBJ1-5|many
TGTGCCAGCAGCCGCGGGACAGCGGAAGGGCCCCAGCATTTT
CASSRGTAEGPQHF
>NA|TRBV7-2|TRBJ1-3|many
TGTGCCAGCAGCTTAGCCGGGGGGGACTCTGGAAACACCATATATTTT
CASSLAGGDSGNTIYF
>NA|TRBV4-2|TRBJ2-3|medium-sized
TGTGCCAGCAGCCAAGAATTGCCAGATACGCAGTATTTT
CASSQELPDTQYF
>NA|TRBV29-1|TRBJ2-3|many
TGCAGCGTTTTCGGGGGCACAGATACGCAGTATTTT
CSVFGGTDTQYF
>NA|TRBV21-1|TRBJ1-1|many
TGTGCCAGCAGCAAGGTAGCCGCCTTGAACACTGAAGCTTTCTTT
CASSKVAALNTEAFF
>NA|TRBV12-3/TRBV12-4|TRBJ2-7|many
TGTGCCAGCAGCCCGGGACGGGGACCCTACGAGCAGTACTTC
CASSPGRGPYEQYF
>NA|TRBV12-3/TRBV12-4|TRBJ2-5|large
TGTGCCAGCAGTTTAGCAGGGGGAGCGGAGACCCAGTACTTC
CASSLAGGAETQYF
>NA|TRBV5-1|TRBJ1-1|many
TGCGCCAGCAGCTTGGAGGGGCAAGGGACTGAAGCTTTCTTT
CASSLEGQGTEAFF
>NA|TRBV10-3|TRBJ2-5|medium-sized
TGTGCCATCGGCGGGGTTCTCCAAGAGACCCAGTACTTC
CAIGGVLQETQYF
>NA|TRBV18|TRBJ1-1|NA
TGTGCCAGCTCACCACAGGTCAACAGATTGAACACTGAAGCTTTCTTT
CASSPQVNRLNTEAFF
>TRBD2|TRBV28|TRBJ2-2|many
TGTGCCAGCAGTTTTTTCGGGACTAGGGGCACCGGGGAGCTGTTTTTT
CASSFFGTRGTGELFF
>TRBD2|TRBV12-3/TRBV12-4|TRBJ2-1|many
TGTGCCAGCAGTTTTTTAGGGGAGGGGAACAATGAGCAGTTCTTC
CASSFLGEGNNEQFF
>NA|TRBV12-3/TRBV12-4|TRBJ1-1|many
TGTGCCAGCACCCCGGACGAGGGCACCACTGAAGCTTTCTTT
CASTPDEGTTEAFF
>TRBD2|TRBV20-1|TRBJ2-1|few
TGCAGTGCTCCCTCCAGCGGGAGGGCCAGTGAGCAGTTCTTC
CSAPSSGRASEQFF
>TRBD1|TRBV20-1|TRBJ1-2|NA
TGCAGAGCTGGGACAGGAAAAAACTATGGCTACAACTTC
CRAGTGKNYGYNF
>TRBD2|TRBV6-2/TRBV6-3|TRBJ2-1|many
TGTGCCATCGGAGCGGGAGGCGGAGAGCAGTTCTTC
CAIGAGGGEQFF
>NA|TRBV5-6|TRBJ1-3|many
TGTGCCAGCAGCTTGGGCAGAACCTCTGGAAACACCATATATTTT
CASSLGRTSGNTIYF
>NA|TRBV10-3|TRBJ2-5|many
TGTGCCATCAGTGAACCCCACGGGGGAGCGATGCAAGAGACCCAGTACTTC
CAISEPHGGAMQETQYF
>NA|TRBV5-5|TRBJ1-2|many
TGTGCCAGCAGCTTGGGCAGCACTAACTATGGCTACACCTTC
CASSLGSTNYGYTF
>NA|TRBV7-3|TRBJ1-1|many
TGTGCCAGCAGCTTAGGGCACCAGAACACTGAAGCTTTCTTT
CASSLGHQNTEAFF
>NA|TRBV7-3|TRBJ2-5|many
TGTGCCAGCAGCTTAGAACAGAGGGGGACCCAGTACTTC
CASSLEQRGTQYF
>NA|TRBV20-1|TRBJ1-4|many
TGCCTGAGCCGGGATTCTGAAAAACTGTTTTTT
CLSRDSEKLFF
>TRBD2|TRBV3-1|TRBJ2-2|many
TGTGCCAGCAGCCCGGTCCCGGGACTAGAGTCCGGGGAGCTGTTTTTT
CASSPVPGLESGELFF
>NA|TRBV11-2|TRBJ2-7|many
TGTGCCAGCAGCTTAGGGGGCATCCCCTACGAGCAGTACTTC
CASSLGGIPYEQYF
>NA|TRBV29-1|TRBJ1-1|NA
TGCAGCGCCGAACAGGGTGAAGCTTTCTTT
CSAEQGEAFF
>TRBD2|TRBV28|TRBJ2-4|few
TGTGCCAGCAGTTTAATCGATAGCGGGGGGGAATGGAACATTCAGTACTTC
CASSLIDSGGEWNIQYF